Below are 3 T cell receptor beta chains sequenced from a single sample in a study of T cell responses to AZD1222 COVID-19 vaccine. Clones were sequenced by immunoSEQ multiplex PCR, and TCRdb holds only the in-frame ones, with some missing. This sample carries about 82,000 clones, 92% of them seen once, and the ten largest clones take around 3.2%. The sequenced sample was peripheral blood, obtained 28 days after the second AZD1222 dose. These receptors came from an adult who received the AZD1222 COVID-19 vaccine.

The chain joins TRBV21-1 to TRBJ1-1; the table gives TRBD1 as D, unverified against the DNA. TRBV21-1 corresponds to a pseudogene. The CDR3 totals 16 residues. Here the CDR3 reads CASSSQPLRGSTEAFF. CDR3 sequence (DNA): TGTGCCAGCAGCAGCCAACCCCTCAGGGGTTCCACTGAAGCTTTCTTT.

This clone appeared a few times. The J gene is TRBJ2-1, the V gene TRBV2, with D unresolved. V dropped 4 bases and J dropped 0 bases, with 4 bases sitting between them. CDR3 length equals 13 residues. Germline CDR1 is SNHLY and CDR2 is FYNNEI. CDR3 nucleotide sequence: TGTGCCAGCAGTGGTAGCTCCTACAATGAGCAGTTCTTC. Translating it yields CASSGSSYNEQFF.

The count of this clone is one. J is TRBJ2-1 and V is TRBV9; D gene uncertain. Germline CDR1 is SGDLS and CDR2 is YYNGEE. The CDR3 contains 15 residues. Trimming took off 0 bases at V and 3 bases at J, with 10 bases between the two ends. DNA of the CDR3: TGTGCCAGCAGCGTAGTAGCCCAACACTACAATGAGCAGTTCTTC. Amino acid sequence: CASSVVAQHYNEQFF. Looking up the rest from reference TRBV9 and TRBJ2-1 gives the full variable domain: DSGVTQTPKHLITATGQRVTLRCSPRSGDLSVYWYQQSLDQGLQFLIQYYNGEERAKGNILERFSAQQFPDLHSELNLSSLELGDSALYFCASSVVAQHYNEQFFGPGTRLTVL.